A selection of T cell receptor beta chains follows, all from one sample in a study of regulatory T cells in long-lasting Graves disease. Each CDR3 protein is one row after TCRdb ran MiXCR on the multiplex PCR reads. Of 300,000 to 400,000 distinct CDR3 sequences in the sample, roughly a fifth were seen once. Sequencing was performed on peripheral blood mononuclear cells (PBMCs), taken when the disease was refractory, from a patient treated with antithyroid drugs. These receptors were obtained from a female donor with Graves disease. Each CDR3 is given with its conserved first and last residue. D genes are given only for firm matches. Where a row states a size, it is once, few, many or the class of an expanded clone; other rows omit it.

clone_size: few; d_call: -; j_call: TRBJ1-1; v_call: TRBV7-3; cdr3_nt: TGTGCCAGCAGCTTAATGGGGGGGTCCTCCGAAGCTTTCTTT; cdr3_aa: CASSLMGGSSEAFF
clone_size: -; d_call: -; j_call: TRBJ1-5; v_call: TRBV12-3/TRBV12-4; cdr3_nt: TGTGCCAGCAGCTCGGGGGGTGTCAATCAGCCCCAGCATTTT; cdr3_aa: CASSSGGVNQPQHF
clone_size: few; d_call: -; j_call: TRBJ1-5; v_call: TRBV6-1; cdr3_nt: TGTGCCAGCACCATCCGAAGCAATCAGCCCCAGCATTTT; cdr3_aa: CASTIRSNQPQHF
clone_size: -; d_call: TRBD2; j_call: TRBJ2-7; v_call: TRBV5-1; cdr3_nt: TGCGCCAGCACGGGACTAGCGGGAGTCTACCACGAGCAGTACTTC; cdr3_aa: CASTGLAGVYHEQYF
clone_size: many; d_call: -; j_call: TRBJ1-5; v_call: TRBV6-5; cdr3_nt: TGTGCCAGCAGTTATTATGGCCCCGTAGGTCTCCATCAGCCCCAGCATTTT; cdr3_aa: CASSYYGPVGLHQPQHF
clone_size: few; d_call: -; j_call: TRBJ1-2; v_call: TRBV3-1; cdr3_nt: TGTGCCAGCAGCCCTTCCGGGACCGCCTATGGCTACACCTTC; cdr3_aa: CASSPSGTAYGYTF
clone_size: many; d_call: -; j_call: TRBJ1-3; v_call: TRBV12-3/TRBV12-4; cdr3_nt: TGTGCCAGCAGTTTAGCGCTGCAGTTCTCTGGAAACACCATATATTTT; cdr3_aa: CASSLALQFSGNTIYF
clone_size: few; d_call: -; j_call: TRBJ1-1; v_call: TRBV29-1; cdr3_nt: TGCAGCGTTGATCAGGGGATAAACACTGAAGCTTTCTTT; cdr3_aa: CSVDQGINTEAFF
clone_size: -; d_call: TRBD2; j_call: TRBJ2-3; v_call: TRBV10-3; cdr3_nt: TGTGCCATCAGCGGGACTAGCGGGGGCACAGATACGCAGTATTTT; cdr3_aa: CAISGTSGGTDTQYF
clone_size: many; d_call: -; j_call: TRBJ1-4; v_call: TRBV9; cdr3_nt: TGTGCCAGCAGCGCGGACCCGGGCGTTCCTGAAAAACTGTTTTTT; cdr3_aa: CASSADPGVPEKLFF
clone_size: -; d_call: -; j_call: TRBJ2-7; v_call: TRBV14; cdr3_nt: TGTGCCAGCAGGTCAAGTGGAACTTACGAGCAGTACTTC; cdr3_aa: CASRSSGTYEQYF
clone_size: -; d_call: -; j_call: TRBJ2-5; v_call: TRBV2; cdr3_nt: TGTGCCAGCAGGCCGAGTCACGGCCAAGAGACCCAGTACTTC; cdr3_aa: CASRPSHGQETQYF
clone_size: few; d_call: -; j_call: TRBJ2-2; v_call: TRBV25-1; cdr3_nt: TGTGCCAGCAGTGAATGGGGAACCGGGGAGCTGTTTTTT; cdr3_aa: CASSEWGTGELFF
clone_size: many; d_call: TRBD1; j_call: TRBJ1-5; v_call: TRBV28; cdr3_nt: TGTGCCAGCAGTTTCGGTCAGGGGGTAGGGTTAAGCAATCAGCCCCAGCATTTT; cdr3_aa: CASSFGQGVGLSNQPQHF
clone_size: many; d_call: -; j_call: TRBJ1-5; v_call: TRBV5-1; cdr3_nt: TGTGCCAGCAGTTTAACCGGTGGGAGCAATCAGCCCCAGCATTTT; cdr3_aa: CASSLTGGSNQPQHF
clone_size: few; d_call: -; j_call: TRBJ1-5; v_call: TRBV5-5; cdr3_nt: TGTGCCAGCAGCTTGTCGGGGGAATGGCAGCCCCAGCATTTT; cdr3_aa: CASSLSGEWQPQHF
clone_size: few; d_call: -; j_call: TRBJ1-3; v_call: TRBV12-3/TRBV12-4; cdr3_nt: TGTGCCAGCAGTTCGAGACAGGAGGGCTCTGGAAACACCATATATTTT; cdr3_aa: CASSSRQEGSGNTIYF
clone_size: -; d_call: TRBD1; j_call: TRBJ2-7; v_call: TRBV2; cdr3_nt: TGTGCCATCCGATCGACAGGGACATACGAGCAGTACTTC; cdr3_aa: CAIRSTGTYEQYF
clone_size: many; d_call: -; j_call: TRBJ1-4; v_call: TRBV5-5; cdr3_nt: TGTGCCAGCAGCTTGTCTACGACTAATGAAAAACTGTTTTTT; cdr3_aa: CASSLSTTNEKLFF
clone_size: many; d_call: -; j_call: TRBJ2-7; v_call: TRBV2; cdr3_nt: TGTGCCAGCAGTGAACAGGGGAAGTACGAGCAGTACTTC; cdr3_aa: CASSEQGKYEQYF
clone_size: few; d_call: -; j_call: TRBJ1-1; v_call: TRBV11-3; cdr3_nt: TGTGCCAGCAGCTTAGGTGGAACGCGGAACACTGAAGCTTTCTTT; cdr3_aa: CASSLGGTRNTEAFF
clone_size: many; d_call: TRBD1; j_call: TRBJ1-5; v_call: TRBV6-1; cdr3_nt: TGTGCCAGCAGGACGGGACAGGGTGATAATCAGCCCCAGCATTTT; cdr3_aa: CASRTGQGDNQPQHF
clone_size: many; d_call: -; j_call: TRBJ2-6; v_call: TRBV7-2; cdr3_nt: TGTGCCAGCAGCTTTGCGTATGGGGCCAACGTCCTGACTTTC; cdr3_aa: CASSFAYGANVLTF
clone_size: -; d_call: -; j_call: TRBJ1-4; v_call: TRBV30; cdr3_nt: TGTGCCTGGAGTAAGGCAGGGGCAAGGGAAAAACTGTTTTTT; cdr3_aa: CAWSKAGAREKLFF
clone_size: -; d_call: -; j_call: TRBJ2-2; v_call: TRBV7-9; cdr3_nt: TGTGCCAGCAGCTTAGACCGCCCCGCGGGCGGGACCGGGGAGCTGTTTTTT; cdr3_aa: CASSLDRPAGGTGELFF
clone_size: few; d_call: -; j_call: TRBJ1-1; v_call: TRBV12-3/TRBV12-4; cdr3_nt: TGTGCCAGCAGTTCCCCGGCGGTTGAAGCTTTCTTT; cdr3_aa: CASSSPAVEAFF
clone_size: few; d_call: -; j_call: TRBJ2-2; v_call: TRBV12-3/TRBV12-4; cdr3_nt: TGTGCCAGCAGTTGGACCGAGGGGGGCACCGGGGAGCTGTTTTTT; cdr3_aa: CASSWTEGGTGELFF
clone_size: many; d_call: -; j_call: TRBJ1-2; v_call: TRBV6-1; cdr3_nt: TGTGCCAGCACCTCATCCCGGGGGAACTATGGCTACACCTTC; cdr3_aa: CASTSSRGNYGYTF
clone_size: -; d_call: -; j_call: TRBJ1-6; v_call: TRBV10-2; cdr3_nt: TGCGCCAGCAGTGCAGGGGAGGCTTCACCCCTCCACTTT; cdr3_aa: CASSAGEASPLHF
clone_size: -; d_call: -; j_call: TRBJ1-2; v_call: TRBV4-1; cdr3_nt: TGCGCCAGCAGCCAGGAGATCCCGGGCCTCAACTATGGCTACACCTTC; cdr3_aa: CASSQEIPGLNYGYTF
clone_size: -; d_call: -; j_call: TRBJ1-1; v_call: TRBV5-6; cdr3_nt: TGTGCCAGCAGCTTGTTCCCGGAGAACACTGAAGCTTTCTTT; cdr3_aa: CASSLFPENTEAFF
clone_size: -; d_call: -; j_call: TRBJ2-7; v_call: TRBV18; cdr3_nt: TGTGCCAGCTCACCATCCGGGCTTTACGAGCAGTACTTC; cdr3_aa: CASSPSGLYEQYF
clone_size: few; d_call: -; j_call: TRBJ1-2; v_call: TRBV9; cdr3_nt: TGTGCCAGCAGTACACAGCGGTATGGCTACACCTTC; cdr3_aa: CASSTQRYGYTF
clone_size: -; d_call: -; j_call: TRBJ1-2; v_call: TRBV5-6; cdr3_nt: TGTGCCAGCAGCTTCTTCTTTCAGGTCTATGGCTACACCTTC; cdr3_aa: CASSFFFQVYGYTF
clone_size: -; d_call: -; j_call: TRBJ1-4; v_call: TRBV6-1; cdr3_nt: TGTGCCAGTCGCGGGACCGAGAATGAAAAACTGTTTTTT; cdr3_aa: CASRGTENEKLFF
clone_size: -; d_call: -; j_call: TRBJ2-7; v_call: TRBV7-9; cdr3_nt: TGTGCCAGCAGCTTAGCTCACAGGGCCTACGAGCAGTACTTC; cdr3_aa: CASSLAHRAYEQYF
clone_size: many; d_call: -; j_call: TRBJ1-5; v_call: TRBV20-1; cdr3_nt: TGCAGTGCCACCGACAGTGCTAGCAATCAGCCCCAGCATTTT; cdr3_aa: CSATDSASNQPQHF
clone_size: many; d_call: -; j_call: TRBJ1-1; v_call: TRBV27; cdr3_nt: TGTGCCAGCAGTCAAAAGCTCCCGGGGGCGGACACTGAAGCTTTCTTT; cdr3_aa: CASSQKLPGADTEAFF
clone_size: -; d_call: -; j_call: TRBJ2-5; v_call: TRBV7-2; cdr3_nt: TGTGCCAGCAGCTTGGAAAGACAGTTAAGGGGAGAGACCCAGTACTTC; cdr3_aa: CASSLERQLRGETQYF
clone_size: many; d_call: -; j_call: TRBJ2-7; v_call: TRBV28; cdr3_nt: TGTGCCAGCATCTCAGCGGGACAGCGCTACGAGCAGTACTTC; cdr3_aa: CASISAGQRYEQYF